The 25 T cell receptor beta chains below come from one sample, sequenced in a study of blood T cell repertoires in COVID-19. The assay was immunoSEQ multiplex PCR, and TCRdb's table has in-frame clones only and misses some. The table lists fewer than 300,000 clones, around 82% of them singletons. Sequencing used peripheral blood. These receptors were taken from a human donor in a cohort sampled during active COVID-19.

The count of this clone is one. The chain uses TRBV6-5 and TRBJ1-2, with a weak D call TRBD1 (5 bases). V dropped 0 bases and J dropped 2 bases, with 10 bases sitting between them. Per the germline V gene, CDR1 is MNHEY and CDR2 is SVGAGI. This CDR3 contains 15 residues. DNA of the CDR3: TGTGCCAGCAGTTACTCAGGGGCAGGGAACTATGGCTACACCTTC. Translated, it gives CASSYSGAGNYGYTF.

This clone occurred a few times. As DNA, the CDR3 is TGTGCCAGCAGGACCGGGACAGGGAATTATAATTCACCCCTCCACTTT. This gives the protein CASRTGTGNYNSPLHF. The chain recombines TRBV7-2 with TRBJ1-6; 9 bases are a match to TRBD1. CDR3 length: 16 residues. Germline V gene data show CDR1 as SGHTA and CDR2 as FQGNSA. The trim removed 6 bases at V and 4 bases at J, leaving 7 bases unmatched.

The J gene is TRBJ2-1, the V gene TRBV6-5; D unresolved. The CDR3 totals 15 residues. Trimming cost V 5 bases and J 0 bases, with 11 bases left between them. The germline CDR1 and CDR2 sequences are MNHEY and SVGAGI. The CDR3 loop is CASSPSSLSYNEQFF. The CDR3 nucleotides read TGTGCCAGCAGTCCCTCCAGTCTCTCCTACAATGAGCAGTTCTTC.

This rearrangement joins TRBV5-1 to TRBJ2-7, with D perhaps TRBD2 (5 bases). Between the trimmed V and J ends, which lost 4 bases and 0 bases, there was a span of 14 bases. Looked up from germline, CDR1 is SGHRS and CDR2 is YFSETQ. CDR3 length equals 15 residues. The CDR3 spells CASSAGRGFSYEQYF. As DNA, the CDR3 is TGCGCCAGCAGCGCAGGACGGGGTTTCTCCTACGAGCAGTACTTC.

The chain couples TRBV3-1 (or the pseudogene TRBV3-2) to TRBJ2-7; 7 bases agree with TRBD1. Germline V gene sequence: CDR1 LGHDT, CDR2 YNNKEL (reference sequence). This CDR3 spans 17 amino acids. J gave up 3 bases and V 7 bases, and 18 bases lay outside the gene matches. In DNA, the CDR3 is TGTGCCAGCACGATCGGTTCATGGGGACAGAGTGTCTACGAGCAGTACTTC. Amino acid sequence: CASTIGSWGQSVYEQYF.

This clone occurred a few times. The chain uses TRBV28 and TRBJ1-6; D perhaps matches TRBD1 (6 bases). The CDR3 has 15 residues. CDR1 and CDR2 (germline): MDHEN, SYDVKM. Trimming stripped 4 bases from V and 6 bases from J, with 13 bases between. The CDR3 nucleotides read TGTGCCAGCAGTTCTAATAACAGGGCTAATTCACCCCTCCACTTT. Translating gives CASSSNNRANSPLHF.

This clone was seen a single time. V usage is TRBV7-2 and J usage is TRBJ1-2; TRBD1 is a possible D gene (5 bases). Germline lookup yields CDR1 SGHTA and CDR2 FQGNSA. The CDR3 length is 14 residues. Trimming took off 0 bases at V and 4 bases at J, with 9 bases between the two ends. The CDR3 DNA reads as TGTGCCAGCAGCTTAGCAGGGGCGCCCTATGGCTACACCTTC. Residues: CASSLAGAPYGYTF.

The rearrangement joins TRBV19 to TRBJ1-5; D unclear. V lost 4 bases and J lost 5, with 9 bases in between. The CDR3 runs 13 residues. Germline loops: CDR1 LNHDA, CDR2 SQIVND (reference sequence). The CDR3 region has the DNA TGTGCCAGTAGTAGGCAGTTCTATCAGCCCCAGCATTTT. Protein: CASSRQFYQPQHF.

The J gene is TRBJ2-3, the V gene TRBV9, with D possibly matching TRBD2 (6 bases). Germline CDR1 and CDR2: SGDLS and YYNGEE. The length of the CDR3 is 17 residues. Trimming removed 4 bases at V and 0 bases at J, with 18 bases between. The CDR3 loop is CASSPARLVLSTDTQYF. Here the CDR3 DNA reads TGTGCCAGCAGCCCAGCACGACTAGTTCTTAGCACAGATACGCAGTATTTT.

The chain is built from TRBV11-2 and TRBJ2-2, with TRBD1 matching over 9 bases. Per germline, CDR1 SGHAT and CDR2 FQNNGV. The V and J ends lost 1 base and 6 bases, in that order; junction bases with no gene match: 0. This CDR3 is built from 14 residues. CDR3 protein: CASSLGQGAGELFF. The DNA for the CDR3 is TGTGCCAGCAGCTTAGGACAGGGGGCCGGGGAGCTGTTTTTT.

This clone has only one observation. This CDR3 is CASSPGLAGSSEQFF. CDR3 DNA sequence: TGTGCCAGCAGCCCGGGACTAGCGGGAAGTAGTGAGCAGTTCTTC. This chain uses TRBV11-3 with TRBJ2-1; 13 positions match TRBD2. Looked up from germline, CDR1 is SGHNT and CDR2 is YENEEA. V lost 5 bases and J lost 9; bases outside the gene matches: 7. The CDR3 is 15 amino acids.

The chain links TRBV10-2 to TRBJ2-7; TRBD2 matches at 9 bases. Looked up from germline, CDR1 is WSHSY and CDR2 is SAAADI. The CDR3 loop spans 14 amino acids. The junction had 4 bases not matched to a gene; V was cut back by 5 bases and J by 2 bases. The CDR3 DNA follows: TGCGCCAGCAGTCCCACTAGCGGGCCCTACGAGCAGTACTTC. This gives the protein CASSPTSGPYEQYF.

The chain joins TRBV18 to TRBJ2-7, with 10 bases aligning to TRBD2. Per germline, CDR1 KGHSH and CDR2 LQKENI. The CDR3 contains 16 residues. The trim removed 4 bases at V and 3 bases at J, leaving 9 bases unmatched. The CDR3 nucleotides are TGTGCCAGCTCACGAATAGCGGGGGGTCCCGTCTACGAGCAGTACTTC. Translated: CASSRIAGGPVYEQYF.

The chain uses TRBV6-2 or TRBV6-3 and TRBJ2-3; 14 nucleotides match TRBD2. The V gene end was trimmed by 5 bases and the J gene end by 6 bases; junction bases not matched to a gene: 4. This CDR3 has 15 residues. Germline assignment: CDR1 MNHEY and CDR2 SVGEGT. The CDR3 DNA is TGTGCCAGCAGTCCCTGGACTAGCGGGGGGGATACGCAGTATTTT. It encodes CASSPWTSGGDTQYF.

This chain links TRBV2 with TRBJ1-3, with TRBD1 identical over 7 bases. J was trimmed by 2 bases and V by 6 bases; bases with no gene match: 7. The CDR3 has 15 amino acids. The V gene's germline CDR1 is SNHLY and CDR2 FYNNEI. The CDR3 DNA follows: TGTGCCAGCAGCACACAGGGGTCGCCTGGAAACACCATATATTTT. Encoded protein: CASSTQGSPGNTIYF.

CDR3 protein: CASSFFGTIKNIQYF. The CDR3 bases are TGTGCCAGCAGCTTTTTTGGGACAATAAAAAACATTCAGTACTTC. V gene TRBV11-2 combines with J gene TRBJ2-4; a possible D gene is TRBD1 (6 bases). Trimming stripped 3 bases from V and 4 bases from J, with 13 bases between. CDR3 length: 15 amino acids. CDR1 is SGHAT, CDR2 FQNNGV, per germline.

This clone was observed a handful of times. The rearrangement joins TRBV19 to TRBJ2-1; D possibly corresponds to TRBD2 (5 bases). The CDR3 runs 15 residues. V lost 5 bases and J lost 7, with 18 bases in between. Germline V gives CDR1 LNHDA, CDR2 SQIVND (reference sequence). DNA of the CDR3: TGTGCCAGTAGTCAGTCCGTAGCGAGGGCAAATGAGCAGTTCTTC. Protein product: CASSQSVARANEQFF.

V usage is TRBV15 and J usage is TRBJ2-3; D is perhaps TRBD1 (5 bases). The V and J ends lost 5 bases and 9 bases respectively, with 18 bases between them. The CDR3 length is 14 residues. Germline V gene lookup returns CDR1 LNHNV and CDR2 YYDKDF (reference sequence). CDR3 region: CATSGRQPGGTQYF. The CDR3 region has the DNA TGTGCCACCAGCGGCAGACAGCCCGGTGGGACGCAGTATTTT.

The genes are TRBV9 and TRBJ1-1; TRBD1 aligns across 12 bases. CDR1 is SGDLS and CDR2 is YYNGEE in the germline V gene. This CDR3 has 16 amino acids. J was trimmed by 4 bases and V by 4 bases; bases with no gene match: 8. DNA for the CDR3: TGTGCCAGCAGCAGGGGGACAGGGGGCGGTGTCACTGAAGCTTTCTTT. Protein product: CASSRGTGGGVTEAFF.

The chain employs TRBV24-1 and TRBJ1-5, with a tentative D call TRBD1 (6 bases). The V and J ends lost 4 bases and 3 bases respectively, with 12 bases between them. From germline, CDR1 is KGHDR and CDR2 SFDVKD. The CDR3 contains 15 residues. The CDR3 DNA reads TGTGCCACCAGTGAGTCCGGGACAACCAATCAGCCCCAGCATTTT. It yields the protein CATSESGTTNQPQHF.

The genes are TRBV5-1 and TRBJ1-1, with unresolved D. V was shortened by 0 bases and J by 0 bases, with 9 bases between the two germline ends. The CDR3 has 15 amino acids. Per germline, CDR1 SGHRS and CDR2 YFSETQ. CDR3 sequence reads: CASSLGAGVNTEAFF. CDR3 DNA sequence: TGCGCCAGCAGCTTGGGTGCCGGTGTGAACACTGAAGCTTTCTTT.

The CDR3 DNA follows: TGTGCCACCAGCAGAGATAAAAGGCAGGGGATGGGCACTGAAGCTTTCTTT. Translating gives CATSRDKRQGMGTEAFF. V and J are TRBV15 and TRBJ1-1, with D tentatively TRBD1 (6 bases). V dropped 0 bases and J dropped 4 bases, with 18 bases sitting between them. This CDR3 contains 17 residues. CDR1 LNHNV and CDR2 YYDKDF come from the germline V gene (reference sequence).

The chain is built from TRBV28 and TRBJ2-7, with 7 bases that match TRBD1. CDR3 length: 13 residues. The V and J ends lost 4 bases and 4 bases, in that order; junction bases with no gene match: 4. Germline lookup yields CDR1 MDHEN and CDR2 SYDVKM. The DNA for the CDR3 is TGTGCCAGCAGTTCCGGACAGGTATACGAGCAGTACTTC. Translating gives CASSSGQVYEQYF.

The rearrangement joins TRBV6-5 to TRBJ1-4, with TRBD1 as a possible D gene (6 bases). Germline V gene sequence: CDR1 MNHEY, CDR2 SVGAGI. The CDR3 runs 15 residues. Trimming took 4 bases from V and 0 from J, leaving 9 bases between them. The CDR3: CASSFSGATNEKLFF. CDR3 coding DNA: TGTGCCAGCAGTTTTTCAGGGGCAACTAATGAAAAACTGTTTTTT.

This chain connects TRBV3-1 (or the pseudogene TRBV3-2) to TRBJ1-2; TRBD1 matches 10 bases. The J segment lost 7 bases and the V segment lost 4 bases, leaving 3 bases of the junction unmatched. CDR1 is LGHDT and CDR2 is YNNKEL in the germline V gene (reference sequence). This CDR3 comprises 13 residues. The DNA of the CDR3 is TGTGCCAGCAGCCGCGGACAGGGGGGTGGCTACACCTTC. It encodes CASSRGQGGGYTF.